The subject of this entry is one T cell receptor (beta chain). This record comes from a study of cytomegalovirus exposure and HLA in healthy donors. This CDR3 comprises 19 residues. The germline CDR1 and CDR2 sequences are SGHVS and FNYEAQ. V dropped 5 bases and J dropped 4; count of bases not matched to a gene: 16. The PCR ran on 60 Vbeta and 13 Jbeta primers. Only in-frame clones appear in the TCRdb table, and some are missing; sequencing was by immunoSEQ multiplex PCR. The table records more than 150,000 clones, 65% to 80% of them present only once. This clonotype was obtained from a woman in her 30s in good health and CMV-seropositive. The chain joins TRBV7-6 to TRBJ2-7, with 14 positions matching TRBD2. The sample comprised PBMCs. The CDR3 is CASSPTGTSGGQSQYEQYF. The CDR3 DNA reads TGTGCCAGCAGCCCGACCGGGACTAGCGGGGGCCAGAGCCAGTACGAGCAGTACTTC.